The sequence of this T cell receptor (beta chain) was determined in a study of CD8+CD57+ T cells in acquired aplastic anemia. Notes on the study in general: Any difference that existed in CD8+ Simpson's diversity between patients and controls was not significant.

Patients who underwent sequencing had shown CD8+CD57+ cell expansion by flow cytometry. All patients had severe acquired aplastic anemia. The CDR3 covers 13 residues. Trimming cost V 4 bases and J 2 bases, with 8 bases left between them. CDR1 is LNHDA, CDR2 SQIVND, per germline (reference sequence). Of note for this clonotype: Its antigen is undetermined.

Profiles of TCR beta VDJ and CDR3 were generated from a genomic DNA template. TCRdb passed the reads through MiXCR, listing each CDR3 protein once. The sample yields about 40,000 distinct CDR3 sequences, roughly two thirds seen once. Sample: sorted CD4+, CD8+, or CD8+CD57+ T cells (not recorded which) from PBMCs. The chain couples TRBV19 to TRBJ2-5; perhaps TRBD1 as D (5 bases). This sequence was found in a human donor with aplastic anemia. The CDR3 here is CASSKTAQETQYF. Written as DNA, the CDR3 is TGTGCCAGTAGTAAGACAGCTCAAGAGACCCAGTACTTC.